Included here is one T cell receptor (beta chain) sequence, with context. What it recognizes is unknown. The sequencing template was cDNA reverse transcribed from extracted RNA. The assay was immunoSEQ multiplex PCR, and TCRdb's table has in-frame clones only and misses some. Among around 300,000 clones listed, 60% were seen once. This record comes from a study of CD8+ T cells in alopecia areata. Overall study findings and caveats: Greater clonality was observed in lesional scalp samples, especially alopecia totalis/universalis, versus normal scalp.

Treatment of the sample: oral pan-JAK inhibitor, 5-10 mg twice daily. Punch biopsies of lesional scalp, plus peripheral blood, were taken from alopecia areata patients. V gave up 3 bases and J gave up 5 bases; unmatched junction bases: 4. Per the germline V gene, CDR1 is SGHTA and CDR2 is FQGNSA. This CDR3 has 15 amino acids. This chain uses TRBV7-2 with TRBJ1-6, with 7 bases lining up with TRBD1. The specimen comprised CD4+ T cells sorted from blood, sampled at approximately week 51, from a patient treated with tofacitinib. This TCR was recovered from a human donor with alopecia areata. The CDR3, as DNA: TGTGCCAGCAGCTTTGCCGGGACAGATAATTCACCCCTCCACTTT. It codes for CASSFAGTDNSPLHF.